One T cell receptor beta chain is described in this entry. This sample is drawn from a study of T cell changes during pregnancy in multiple sclerosis. TCRdb's table, derived via immunoSEQ multiplex PCR, lists solely in-frame clones and lacks some. The top ten hold roughly 0.2% of the sample, which has tens of thousands of clones, about 91% seen once. The CDR3 is made up of 17 amino acids. The germline V gene has CDR1 SGHVS and CDR2 FQNEAQ. With 1 base removed from V and 0 bases from J, the gap between germline ends came to 13 bases. Here the sequenced sample was CD4+ T cells from peripheral blood mononuclear cells, taken in the second trimester of pregnancy. The rearrangement joins TRBV7-8 to TRBJ2-1, with a possible D match to TRBD2 (6 bases). The sequence derives from a female donor with multiple sclerosis, enrolled in a pregnancy study. CDR3 nucleotides: TGTGCCAGCAGCTTAGAGGGAGGCCTGAGCTCCTACAATGAGCAGTTCTTC. Its protein product is CASSLEGGLSSYNEQFF.